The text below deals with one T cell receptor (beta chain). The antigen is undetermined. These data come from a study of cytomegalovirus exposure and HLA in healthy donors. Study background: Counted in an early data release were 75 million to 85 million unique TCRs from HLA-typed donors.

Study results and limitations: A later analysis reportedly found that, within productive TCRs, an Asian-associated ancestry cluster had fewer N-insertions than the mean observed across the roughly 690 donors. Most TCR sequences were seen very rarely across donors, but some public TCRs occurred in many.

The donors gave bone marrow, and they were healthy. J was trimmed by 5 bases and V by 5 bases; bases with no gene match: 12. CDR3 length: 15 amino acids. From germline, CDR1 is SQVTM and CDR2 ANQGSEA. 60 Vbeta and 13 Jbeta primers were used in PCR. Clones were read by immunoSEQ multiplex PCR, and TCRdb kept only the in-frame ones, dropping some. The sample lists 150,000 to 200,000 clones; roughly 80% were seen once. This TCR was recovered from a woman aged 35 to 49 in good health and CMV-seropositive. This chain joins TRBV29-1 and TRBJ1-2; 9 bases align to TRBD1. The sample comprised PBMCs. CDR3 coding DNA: TGCAGCGTTCTCCGCCTCCGGGACAGGGAGTATGGCTACACCTTC. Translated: CSVLRLRDREYGYTF.